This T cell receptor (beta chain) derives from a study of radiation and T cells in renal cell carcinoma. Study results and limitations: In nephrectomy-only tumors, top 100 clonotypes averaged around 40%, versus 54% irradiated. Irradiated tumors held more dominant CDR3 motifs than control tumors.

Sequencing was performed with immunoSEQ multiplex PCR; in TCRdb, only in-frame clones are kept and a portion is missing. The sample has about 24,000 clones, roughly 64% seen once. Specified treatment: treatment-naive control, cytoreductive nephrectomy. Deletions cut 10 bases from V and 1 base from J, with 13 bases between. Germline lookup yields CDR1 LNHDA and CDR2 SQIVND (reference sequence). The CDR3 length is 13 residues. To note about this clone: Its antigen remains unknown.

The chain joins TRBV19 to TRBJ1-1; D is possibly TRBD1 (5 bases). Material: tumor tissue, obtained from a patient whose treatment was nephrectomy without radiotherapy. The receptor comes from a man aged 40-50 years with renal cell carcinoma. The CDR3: CAIRRQSNTEAFF. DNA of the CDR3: TGTGCCATCAGACGACAGTCGAACACTGAAGCTTTCTTT.